This paragraph covers one T cell receptor beta chain sequence. The record originates from a study of blood T cell repertoires in COVID-19. How the authors handled the data: Reference gene primer amplification gave nucleated cell count estimates. TCRdb keeps only in-frame clones here, not all; method: immunoSEQ multiplex PCR. V, J and clone size reflect that table, while D and trimming were determined from the DNA. The sample includes 56,000 or so clones, around 84% seen only once; the top ten take 13%. Trimming took 6 bases from V and 2 from J; bases not matched to a gene: 7. Looked up from germline, CDR1 is LGHNT and CDR2 is FRNRAP. The CDR3 sequence is 15 residues long.

Sequenced sample: peripheral blood. This sequence was found in a woman of 80 years or more with acute or convalescent COVID-19. V is TRBV12-5 and J is TRBJ2-3, with 8 bases lining up with TRBD1. The chain's CDR3 is CASGSDRGTTDTQYF. Written as DNA, the CDR3 is TGTGCTAGTGGCTCTGACAGGGGAACCACAGATACGCAGTATTTT.